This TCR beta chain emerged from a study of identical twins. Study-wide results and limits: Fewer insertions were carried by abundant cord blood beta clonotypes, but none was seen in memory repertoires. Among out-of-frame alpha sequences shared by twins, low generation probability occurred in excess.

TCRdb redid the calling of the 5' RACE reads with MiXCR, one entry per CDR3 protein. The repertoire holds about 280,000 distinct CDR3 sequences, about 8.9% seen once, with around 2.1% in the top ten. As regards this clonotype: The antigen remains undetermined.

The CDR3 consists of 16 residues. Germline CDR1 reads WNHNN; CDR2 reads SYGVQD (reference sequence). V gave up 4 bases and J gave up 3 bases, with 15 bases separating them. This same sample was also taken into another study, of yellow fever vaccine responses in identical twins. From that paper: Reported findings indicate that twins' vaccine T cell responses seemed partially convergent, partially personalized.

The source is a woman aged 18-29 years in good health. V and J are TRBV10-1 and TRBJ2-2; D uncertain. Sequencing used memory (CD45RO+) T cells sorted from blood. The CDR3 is CASSVSPDQDTGELFF. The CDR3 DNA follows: TGCGCCAGCAGTGTGAGTCCGGACCAAGACACCGGGGAGCTGTTTTTT.